This T cell receptor (beta chain) was found in a study of blood T cell repertoires in COVID-19. The assay was immunoSEQ multiplex PCR, and TCRdb's table has in-frame clones only and misses some. The table shows approximately 350,000 clones, with 88% occurring only once. Germline V gives CDR1 MNHEY, CDR2 SVGAGI. With V trimmed by 6 bases and J by 7 bases, 14 bases remained unmatched. CDR3 length equals 15 residues. This TCR was recovered from a woman aged 65 to 85 with COVID-19, enrolled during active disease. The sample consisted of peripheral blood. V and J are TRBV6-5 and TRBJ2-7; TRBD1 matches 8 bases. CDR3 sequence reads: CASRQTGGQEGEQYF. Here the CDR3 DNA reads TGTGCCAGCAGGCAAACAGGGGGACAGGAGGGAGAGCAGTACTTC.